The rows below give T cell receptor beta chains drawn from one sample of a study of blood T cell repertoires in COVID-19. TCRdb's table, derived via immunoSEQ multiplex PCR, lists solely in-frame clones and lacks some. The sample yields about 340,000 clones, about 86% seen once. The material sequenced was peripheral blood. These receptor sequences come from a man younger than 40 with active or convalescent COVID-19. CDR3s include the opening cysteine and the closing phenylalanine or tryptophan. Fields, in order: D gene, J gene, clone size, V gene, CDR3 DNA, CDR3 protein. The D gene is left open where the match is weak. Rows give clone size only sometimes, using once, few, many, or a class for an expanded clone.

d_gene: NA
j_gene: TRBJ2-1
abundance: NA
v_gene: TRBV5-6
CDR3nt: TGTGCCAGCAGCTTGGTTCTAGTCCCTGAGCAGTTCTTC
CDR3aa: CASSLVLVPEQFF

d_gene: TRBD1
j_gene: TRBJ1-5
abundance: NA
v_gene: TRBV7-2
CDR3nt: TGTGCCAGCAGCCACGGGACAGGGTGGAATCAGCCCCAGCATTTT
CDR3aa: CASSHGTGWNQPQHF

d_gene: NA
j_gene: TRBJ1-5
abundance: NA
v_gene: TRBV2
CDR3nt: TGTGCCAGCAGTGAAAGGAGGGGAGGTCAGCCCCAGCATTTT
CDR3aa: CASSERRGGQPQHF

d_gene: NA
j_gene: TRBJ2-1
abundance: NA
v_gene: TRBV2
CDR3nt: TGTGCCCACTATTCGGGTGAGCAGTTCTTC
CDR3aa: CAHYSGEQFF

d_gene: TRBD2
j_gene: TRBJ2-1
abundance: NA
v_gene: TRBV7-9
CDR3nt: TGTGCCAGCAGCTTGGGGCAAGCGGGAGGTCGCAATGAGCAGTTCTTC
CDR3aa: CASSLGQAGGRNEQFF

d_gene: TRBD1
j_gene: TRBJ2-7
abundance: few
v_gene: TRBV7-2
CDR3nt: TGTGCCAGCAGCTTAGGGGACAGCTCCTACGAGCAGTACTTC
CDR3aa: CASSLGDSSYEQYF

d_gene: TRBD2
j_gene: TRBJ2-1
abundance: NA
v_gene: TRBV5-1
CDR3nt: TGCGCCAGCAGCTTTCCACGGAGGGTCGAATCAACGGGGGGAATGAATGAGCAGTTCTTC
CDR3aa: CASSFPRRVESTGGMNEQFF

d_gene: TRBD1
j_gene: TRBJ1-4
abundance: NA
v_gene: TRBV14
CDR3nt: TGTGCCAGCAGTCCGACAGGGCGCCTTAATGAAAAACTGTTTTTT
CDR3aa: CASSPTGRLNEKLFF

d_gene: TRBD1
j_gene: TRBJ1-2
abundance: few
v_gene: TRBV20-1
CDR3nt: TGCAGTGCTAGTCGCGGACAGGCAGGGGACACCTTC
CDR3aa: CSASRGQAGDTF

d_gene: NA
j_gene: TRBJ1-3
abundance: few
v_gene: TRBV19
CDR3nt: TGTGCCACCACGCAGGGAAGAAACACCATATATTTT
CDR3aa: CATTQGRNTIYF

d_gene: TRBD1
j_gene: TRBJ1-2
abundance: NA
v_gene: TRBV4-1
CDR3nt: TGCGCCAGCAGCATAGGGACAGGGTTGACTGGCTACACCTTC
CDR3aa: CASSIGTGLTGYTF

d_gene: TRBD1
j_gene: TRBJ1-3
abundance: NA
v_gene: TRBV25-1
CDR3nt: TGTGCCAGCAGTGAAACCGAGGGGGCAGCTGGAAACACCATATATTTT
CDR3aa: CASSETEGAAGNTIYF

d_gene: NA
j_gene: TRBJ2-1
abundance: NA
v_gene: TRBV11-2
CDR3nt: TGTGCCAGCAAGGCAGGCTACAATGAGCAGTTCTTC
CDR3aa: CASKAGYNEQFF

d_gene: TRBD1
j_gene: TRBJ1-6
abundance: few
v_gene: TRBV5-1
CDR3nt: TGCGCCAGCAGTAGCGAGGGGGCAGGCTATAATTCACCCCTCCACTTT
CDR3aa: CASSSEGAGYNSPLHF

d_gene: NA
j_gene: TRBJ2-1
abundance: NA
v_gene: TRBV18
CDR3nt: TGTGCCAGCTCACCAACACCTGGGGGGGCCGGGGCTCATGAGCAGTTCTTC
CDR3aa: CASSPTPGGAGAHEQFF

d_gene: TRBD1
j_gene: TRBJ1-5
abundance: NA
v_gene: TRBV7-8
CDR3nt: TGTGCCAGCAGCTCAGAGGGGGCGAGGAATCAGCCCCAGCATTTT
CDR3aa: CASSSEGARNQPQHF

d_gene: NA
j_gene: TRBJ2-7
abundance: NA
v_gene: TRBV5-1
CDR3nt: TGCGCCAGCAGCCAAGGCTCGGGGGAAGAGCAGTACTTC
CDR3aa: CASSQGSGEEQYF

d_gene: TRBD1
j_gene: TRBJ1-1
abundance: NA
v_gene: TRBV30
CDR3nt: TGTGCCTGGAAACAGGGGACTGAAGCTTTCTTT
CDR3aa: CAWKQGTEAFF

d_gene: NA
j_gene: TRBJ2-2
abundance: NA
v_gene: TRBV7-2
CDR3nt: TGTGCCAGCAGCTTCGAACACGTCACCGGGGAGCTGTTTTTT
CDR3aa: CASSFEHVTGELFF

d_gene: NA
j_gene: TRBJ2-7
abundance: NA
v_gene: TRBV6-5
CDR3nt: TGTGCCAGCAGTTACCGGACTGGGCTGTCCTACGAGCAGTACTTC
CDR3aa: CASSYRTGLSYEQYF

d_gene: TRBD1
j_gene: TRBJ1-2
abundance: few
v_gene: TRBV7-8
CDR3nt: TGTGCCAGCAGCCCTCGGACAGGGCATGGTGGCTACACCTTC
CDR3aa: CASSPRTGHGGYTF

d_gene: TRBD1
j_gene: TRBJ2-2
abundance: NA
v_gene: TRBV6-5
CDR3nt: TGTGCCAGCAACCTCGACAGGGACACCGGGGAGCTGTTTTTT
CDR3aa: CASNLDRDTGELFF

d_gene: TRBD1
j_gene: TRBJ1-2
abundance: NA
v_gene: TRBV14
CDR3nt: TGTGCCAGCAGCCAAGATCTAGGGGGCGGCTACACCTTC
CDR3aa: CASSQDLGGGYTF

d_gene: NA
j_gene: TRBJ2-1
abundance: NA
v_gene: TRBV4-3
CDR3nt: TGCGCCAGCAGCCCCCGCCCCTCCCGCGCGGGGTACCCCCACAATGAGCAGTTCTTC
CDR3aa: CASSPRPSRAGYPHNEQFF

d_gene: NA
j_gene: TRBJ2-1
abundance: once
v_gene: TRBV4-3
CDR3nt: TGCGCCAGCAGCCCCAGCCGCATTGGGGGGGCGAACAATGAGCAGTTCTTC
CDR3aa: CASSPSRIGGANNEQFF

d_gene: NA
j_gene: TRBJ2-6
abundance: NA
v_gene: TRBV30
CDR3nt: TGTGCCTGGAGTAGACTCCAGGGGTCTGGGGCCAACGTCCTGACTTTC
CDR3aa: CAWSRLQGSGANVLTF

d_gene: NA
j_gene: TRBJ1-1
abundance: once
v_gene: TRBV4-2
CDR3nt: TGTGCCAGCAGCCCAAGTGGCGGCAGCGTGGGAGCTGAAGCTTTCTTT
CDR3aa: CASSPSGGSVGAEAFF

d_gene: TRBD1
j_gene: TRBJ2-7
abundance: NA
v_gene: TRBV10-3
CDR3nt: TGTGCCATCAACCCAGGGGGCAACGGGGTAGAGCAGTACTTC
CDR3aa: CAINPGGNGVEQYF

d_gene: NA
j_gene: TRBJ1-1
abundance: NA
v_gene: TRBV11-2
CDR3nt: TGTGCCAGCAGCTACACAACCCCGTCCGGGGGTAGCACTGAAGCTTTCTTT
CDR3aa: CASSYTTPSGGSTEAFF

d_gene: NA
j_gene: TRBJ1-2
abundance: NA
v_gene: TRBV11-3
CDR3nt: TGTGCCAGCAGCTCGGGGGGGGAGGCGTACTATGGCTACACCTTC
CDR3aa: CASSSGGEAYYGYTF

d_gene: TRBD1
j_gene: TRBJ1-2
abundance: NA
v_gene: TRBV18
CDR3nt: TGTGCCAGCTCCACAGGGGGAGCGAGTGGCTACACCTTC
CDR3aa: CASSTGGASGYTF

d_gene: NA
j_gene: TRBJ1-1
abundance: NA
v_gene: TRBV27
CDR3nt: TGTGCCAGCAGTTTAGCGGCAGCGAACACTGAAGCTTTCTTT
CDR3aa: CASSLAAANTEAFF

d_gene: NA
j_gene: TRBJ1-6
abundance: NA
v_gene: TRBV7-3
CDR3nt: TGTGCCAGCAGCCCAATAGGACGTGGGGCGGGGGATTCACCCCTCCACTTT
CDR3aa: CASSPIGRGAGDSPLHF

d_gene: NA
j_gene: TRBJ1-4
abundance: NA
v_gene: TRBV13
CDR3nt: TGTGCCAGCAGCTTAGAAGTCCAACGGGCGGGCGAAAAACTGTTTTTT
CDR3aa: CASSLEVQRAGEKLFF

d_gene: NA
j_gene: TRBJ2-3
abundance: NA
v_gene: TRBV9
CDR3nt: TGTGCCAGCAGCGTAGTCGGCAGGGTTTTTACCACAGATACGCAGTATTTT
CDR3aa: CASSVVGRVFTTDTQYF

d_gene: NA
j_gene: TRBJ1-3
abundance: few
v_gene: TRBV27
CDR3nt: TGTGCCAGCAGTCCCAGAGCGGGGTCGCCAGGGGGAAACACCATATATTTT
CDR3aa: CASSPRAGSPGGNTIYF